This T cell receptor beta chain comes out of a study of beta chain features in type 1 diabetes. Notes on the study in general: Individuals with type 1 diabetes displayed fewer insertions and more deletions at VDJ junctions.

Germline assignment: CDR1 KGHSH and CDR2 LQKENI. V was shortened by 0 bases and J by 3 bases, with 12 bases between the two germline ends. The CDR3 is 15 amino acids. What was sequenced were expressed TCRB transcripts, since all of the isolated RNA had been reverse transcribed. The method was immunoSEQ multiplex PCR; TCRdb's version includes in-frame clones alone and lacks a portion of them. The sample includes about 290,000 clones, roughly 8% of them seen just once. In this sample, this clone turned up many times. Its antigen is unidentified. This TCR came from a woman aged 18 to 35 in good health. The chain joins TRBV18 to TRBJ2-7; tentative D call: TRBD2 (5 bases). The sequenced sample consisted of central memory CD4+ T cells from blood. The CDR3 coding sequence is TGTGCCAGCTCACCACCGGAGCGGACCTTCTACGAGCAGTACTTC. It yields the protein CASSPPERTFYEQYF. The full variable domain, with the rest looked up from reference TRBV18 and TRBJ2-7, is NAGVMQNPRHLVRRRGQEARLRCSPMKGHSHVYWYRQLPEEGLKFMVYLQKENIIDESGMPKERFSAEFPKEGPSILRIQQVVRGDSAAYFCASSPPERTFYEQYFGPGTRLTVT.